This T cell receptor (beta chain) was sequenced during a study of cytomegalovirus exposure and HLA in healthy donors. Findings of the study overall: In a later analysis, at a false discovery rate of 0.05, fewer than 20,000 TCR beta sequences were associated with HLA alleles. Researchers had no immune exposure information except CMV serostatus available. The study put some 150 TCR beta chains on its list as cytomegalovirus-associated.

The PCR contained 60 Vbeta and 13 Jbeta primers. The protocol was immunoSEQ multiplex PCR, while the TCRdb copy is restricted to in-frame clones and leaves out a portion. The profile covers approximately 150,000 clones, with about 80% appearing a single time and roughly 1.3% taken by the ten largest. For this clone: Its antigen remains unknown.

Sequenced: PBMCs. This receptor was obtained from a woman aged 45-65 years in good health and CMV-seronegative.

The CDR3 DNA reads as TGTGCCATCAGTGATTTAAGCGGGAATGGCAATGAGCAGTTCTTC. It yields the protein CAISDLSGNGNEQFF. The chain is built from TRBV10-3 and TRBJ2-1; 7 nucleotides align to TRBD2. V lost 3 bases to trimming and J lost 6 bases; unmatched junction nucleotides: 8. Germline CDR1 reads ENHRY; CDR2 reads SYGVKD. This CDR3 is built from 15 residues.